This TCR beta chain was identified during a study of cytomegalovirus exposure and HLA in healthy donors. Sequenced by immunoSEQ multiplex PCR; TCRdb stores in-frame clones only, minus some. Among 120,000 to 150,000 clones listed, approximately 86% were seen once. There are a few counts of this clone. What it binds is not known. Findings of the study overall: Accounts indicate the classifier identified cytomegalovirus status with strong specificity and sensitivity. The authors listed around 150 TCR beta chains as cytomegalovirus-associated.

Sequencing was carried out using PBMCs. The clonotype comes from a woman between 18 and 29 years old in good health and CMV-seropositive.

CDR3 DNA sequence: TGTGCCAGCAGTGAGAGGATAGCGGGAGTTCTTCGAGAGCAGTACTTC. Protein sequence: CASSERIAGVLREQYF. The chain joins TRBV2 to TRBJ2-7; 9 bases match TRBD2. The CDR3 contains 16 residues. Per germline, CDR1 SNHLY and CDR2 FYNNEI. After removal of 3 bases from V and 7 bases from J, the junction contained 13 bases not matched to a gene.